This T cell receptor beta chain was found in a study of cytomegalovirus exposure and HLA in healthy donors. General observations from the study: It has been reported that TCR beta sequences accurately predicted the HLA-A and HLA-B alleles of most subjects. An observed cluster of highly shared sequence variants was recorded as a likely sequencing artifact. Prior analysis indicated that the majority of TCR beta V segments exhibited productivity approximately 87% or approximately 30% of the time. The study carried out a later analysis of TCR beta sequences. It associated about 15,000 of them with specific HLA alleles at a false discovery rate of 0.05.

From germline, CDR1 is LNHNV and CDR2 YYDKDF (reference sequence). Trimming shortened V by 1 base and J by 3 bases, and 13 bases separated the two germline ends. CDR3 length: 16 amino acids. This clone was seen a few times. Its antigen remains unknown. Primers for the PCR totalled 60 Vbeta and 13 Jbeta. TCRdb's copy holds only in-frame clones and misses some; the assay was immunoSEQ multiplex PCR. The data contain about 94,000 clones, approximately 72% of them singletons. The chain has TRBV15 and TRBJ1-5; perhaps TRBD1 as D (5 bases). This sequence was found in a man aged 35 to 55 in good health and CMV-seropositive. The sequenced sample was PBMCs. The CDR3 spells CATSRGEGLINQPQHF. Here the CDR3 DNA reads TGTGCCACCAGCAGAGGGGAGGGGCTAATCAATCAGCCCCAGCATTTT.